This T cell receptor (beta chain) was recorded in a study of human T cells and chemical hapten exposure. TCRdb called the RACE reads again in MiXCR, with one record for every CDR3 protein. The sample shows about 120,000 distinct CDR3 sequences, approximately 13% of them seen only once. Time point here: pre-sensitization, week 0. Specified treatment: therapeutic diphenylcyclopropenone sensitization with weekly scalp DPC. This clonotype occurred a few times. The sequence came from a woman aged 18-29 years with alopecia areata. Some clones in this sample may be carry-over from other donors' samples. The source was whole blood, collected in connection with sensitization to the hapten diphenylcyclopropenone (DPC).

The CDR3 is CASSAGLAGAALYNEQFF. CDR3 nucleotides: TGTGCCAGCAGCGCAGGACTAGCGGGGGCCGCCCTTTACAATGAGCAGTTCTTC. The rearrangement links TRBV7-2 to TRBJ2-1; 13 bases are a match to TRBD2. The germline V gene has CDR1 SGHTA and CDR2 FQGNSA. V lost 5 bases, J lost 4 bases, and 11 bases stayed unmatched. This CDR3 is built from 18 residues.